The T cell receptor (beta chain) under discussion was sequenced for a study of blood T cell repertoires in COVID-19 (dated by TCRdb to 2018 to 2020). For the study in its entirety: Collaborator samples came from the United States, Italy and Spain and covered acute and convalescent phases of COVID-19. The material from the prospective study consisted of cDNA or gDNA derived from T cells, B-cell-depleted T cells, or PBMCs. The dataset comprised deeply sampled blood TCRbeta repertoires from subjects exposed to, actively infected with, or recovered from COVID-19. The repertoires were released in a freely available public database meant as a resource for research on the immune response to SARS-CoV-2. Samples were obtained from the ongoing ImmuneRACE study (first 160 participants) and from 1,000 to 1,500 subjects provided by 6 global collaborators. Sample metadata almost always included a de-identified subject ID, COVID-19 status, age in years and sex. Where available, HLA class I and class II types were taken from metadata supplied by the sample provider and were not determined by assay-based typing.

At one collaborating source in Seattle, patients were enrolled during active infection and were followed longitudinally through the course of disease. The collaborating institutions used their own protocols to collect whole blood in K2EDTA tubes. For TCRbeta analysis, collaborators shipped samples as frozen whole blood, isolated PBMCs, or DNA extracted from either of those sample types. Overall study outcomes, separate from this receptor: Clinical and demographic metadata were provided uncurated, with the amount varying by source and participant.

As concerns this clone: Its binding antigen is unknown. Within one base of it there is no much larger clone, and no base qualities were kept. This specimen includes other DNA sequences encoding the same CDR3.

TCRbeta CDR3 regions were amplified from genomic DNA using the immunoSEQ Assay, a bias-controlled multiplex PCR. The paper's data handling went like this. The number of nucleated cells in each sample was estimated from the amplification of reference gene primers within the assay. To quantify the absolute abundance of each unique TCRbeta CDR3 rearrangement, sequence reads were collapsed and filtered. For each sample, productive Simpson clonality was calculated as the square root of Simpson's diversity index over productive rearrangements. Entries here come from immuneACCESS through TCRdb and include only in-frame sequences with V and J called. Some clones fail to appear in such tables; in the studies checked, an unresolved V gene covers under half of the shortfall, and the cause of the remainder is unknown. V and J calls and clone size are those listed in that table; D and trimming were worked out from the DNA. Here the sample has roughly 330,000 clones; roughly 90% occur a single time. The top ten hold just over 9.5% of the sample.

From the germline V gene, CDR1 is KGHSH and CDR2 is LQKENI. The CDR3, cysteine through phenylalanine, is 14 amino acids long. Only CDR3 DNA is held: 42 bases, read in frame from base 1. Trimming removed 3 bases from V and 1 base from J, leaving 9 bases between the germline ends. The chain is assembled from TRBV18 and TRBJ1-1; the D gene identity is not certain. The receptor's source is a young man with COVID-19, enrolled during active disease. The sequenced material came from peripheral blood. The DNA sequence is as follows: TGTGCCAGCTCACCCCGACTGGAGAACACTGAAGCTTTCTTT. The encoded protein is CASSPRLENTEAFF.